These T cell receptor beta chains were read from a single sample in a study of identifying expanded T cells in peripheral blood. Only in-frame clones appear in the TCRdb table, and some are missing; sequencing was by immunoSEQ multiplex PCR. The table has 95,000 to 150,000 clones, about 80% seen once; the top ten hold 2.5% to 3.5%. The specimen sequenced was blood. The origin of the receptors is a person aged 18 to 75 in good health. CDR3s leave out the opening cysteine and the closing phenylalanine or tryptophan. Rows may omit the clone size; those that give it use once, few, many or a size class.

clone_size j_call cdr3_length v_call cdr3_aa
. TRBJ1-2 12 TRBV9 ASSAPGQGEGYT
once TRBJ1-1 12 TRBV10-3 AITRTERTTEAF
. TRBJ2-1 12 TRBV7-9 ASSLEGRFDEQF
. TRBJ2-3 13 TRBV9 ASSGMSSGTDTQY
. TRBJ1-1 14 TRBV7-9 ASSLGLGLQNPEAF
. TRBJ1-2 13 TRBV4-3 ASSPLGLRGDGYT
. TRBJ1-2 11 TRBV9 ASSADSGSGYT
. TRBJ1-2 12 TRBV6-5 ASSYGVGGKGYT
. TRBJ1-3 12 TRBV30 ACHPLRTGNTIY
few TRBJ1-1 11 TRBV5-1 ASSLRIYTEAF
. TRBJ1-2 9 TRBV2 ASVANYGYT
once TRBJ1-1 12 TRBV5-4 ASSPISGGTEAF
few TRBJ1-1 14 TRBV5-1 ASSLDRPNRGTEAF
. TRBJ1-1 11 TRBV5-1 ASRGRLNTEAF
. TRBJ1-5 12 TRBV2 ASSEGDYNQPQH
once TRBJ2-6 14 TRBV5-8 ASLWDVRSGANVLT
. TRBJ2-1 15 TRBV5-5 ASSSIEDRGERNEQF
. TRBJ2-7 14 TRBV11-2 ASSSGRGGPPYEQY
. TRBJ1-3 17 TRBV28 ASRDLRDREGAPGNTIY
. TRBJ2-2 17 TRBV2 ASREGQGPAFSVTGELF
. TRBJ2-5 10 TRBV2 ASNDRRETQY
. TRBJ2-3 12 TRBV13 ASSLDRTTDTQY
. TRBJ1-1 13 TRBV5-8 ASSQRDTMNTEAF
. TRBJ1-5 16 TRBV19 ASSVRTGGRGRNQPQH
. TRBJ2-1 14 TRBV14 ASSQGGTVIGSEQF
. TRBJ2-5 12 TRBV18 ASSPAGLEETQY
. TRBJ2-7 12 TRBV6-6 ASSRGGPPYEQY
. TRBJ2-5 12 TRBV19 ASRRQGAVETQY
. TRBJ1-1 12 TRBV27 ASRPGHIDTEAF
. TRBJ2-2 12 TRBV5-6 ASSFRTGGGELF
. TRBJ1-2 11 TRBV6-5 ASSPSGSRGYT
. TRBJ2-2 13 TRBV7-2 ASSPGGAATGELF
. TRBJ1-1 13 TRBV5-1 ASSIGPGDRTEAF
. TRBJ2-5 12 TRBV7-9 ASSSRTSGETQY
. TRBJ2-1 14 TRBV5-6 ASSLPGQGKPNEQF
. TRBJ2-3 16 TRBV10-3 AINRQGLAATSTDTQY
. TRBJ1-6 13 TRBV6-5 ASQTKRTANSPLH